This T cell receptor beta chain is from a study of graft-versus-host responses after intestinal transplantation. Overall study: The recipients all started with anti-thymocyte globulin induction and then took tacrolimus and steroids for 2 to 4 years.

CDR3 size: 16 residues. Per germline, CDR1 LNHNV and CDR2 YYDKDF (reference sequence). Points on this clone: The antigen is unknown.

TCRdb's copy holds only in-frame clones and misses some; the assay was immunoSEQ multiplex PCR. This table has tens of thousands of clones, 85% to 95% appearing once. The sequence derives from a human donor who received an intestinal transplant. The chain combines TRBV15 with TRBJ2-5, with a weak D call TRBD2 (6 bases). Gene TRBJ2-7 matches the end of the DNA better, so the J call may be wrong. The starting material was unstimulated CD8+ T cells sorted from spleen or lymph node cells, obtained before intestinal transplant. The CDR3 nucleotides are TGTGCCACCAGCAGAGATGGCCCGGGAGACTACTACGAGCAGTACTTC. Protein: CATSRDGPGDYYEQYF.